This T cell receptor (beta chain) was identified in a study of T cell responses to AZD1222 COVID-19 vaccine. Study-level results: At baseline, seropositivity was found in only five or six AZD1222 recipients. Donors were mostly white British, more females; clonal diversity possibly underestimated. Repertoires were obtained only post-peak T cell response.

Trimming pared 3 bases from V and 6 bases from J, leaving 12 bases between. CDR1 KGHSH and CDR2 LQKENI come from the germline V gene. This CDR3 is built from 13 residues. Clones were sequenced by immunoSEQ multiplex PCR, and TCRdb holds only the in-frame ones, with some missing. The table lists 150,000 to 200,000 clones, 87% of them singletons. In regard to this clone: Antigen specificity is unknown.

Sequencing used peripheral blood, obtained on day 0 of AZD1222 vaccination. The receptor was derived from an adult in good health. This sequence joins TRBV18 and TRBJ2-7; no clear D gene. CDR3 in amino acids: CASSPNTGTEQYF. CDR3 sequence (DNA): TGTGCCAGCTCACCTAACACGGGTACCGAGCAGTACTTC. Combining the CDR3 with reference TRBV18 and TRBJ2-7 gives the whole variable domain NAGVMQNPRHLVRRRGQEARLRCSPMKGHSHVYWYRQLPEEGLKFMVYLQKENIIDESGMPKERFSAEFPKEGPSILRIQQVVRGDSAAYFCASSPNTGTEQYFGPGTRLTVT.